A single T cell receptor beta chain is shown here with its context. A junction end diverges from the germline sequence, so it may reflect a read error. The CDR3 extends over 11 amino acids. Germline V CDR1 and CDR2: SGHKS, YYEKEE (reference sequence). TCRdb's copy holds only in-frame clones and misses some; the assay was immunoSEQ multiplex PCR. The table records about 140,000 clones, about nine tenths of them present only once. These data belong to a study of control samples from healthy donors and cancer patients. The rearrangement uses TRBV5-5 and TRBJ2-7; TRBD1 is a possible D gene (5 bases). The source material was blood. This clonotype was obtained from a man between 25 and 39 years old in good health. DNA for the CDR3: TGTGCCAGCAGCTTTCAGGGTGATCTGCACTTC. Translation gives CASSFQGDLHF.